This TCR beta chain was recorded in a study of T-cell memory formation after mild COVID-19. TCRdb redid the calling of the 5' RACE reads with MiXCR, one entry per CDR3 protein. The repertoire consists of about 150,000 distinct CDR3 sequences, with about 25% occurring once and the leading ten covering around a quarter. This clonotype has only a few counts. J lost 5 bases, V lost 11 bases, and 5 bases had no gene match. This CDR3 is built from 12 residues. Germline V lookup: CDR1 SNHLY, CDR2 FYNNEI. J is TRBJ2-3 and V is TRBV2, with 9 positions matching TRBD1. The sequencing input was PBMCs or a T cell subset sorted from them (not recorded which). The clonotype was recovered from an adult woman who had mild COVID-19 (a few samples of this study predate the infection). Cell type and time point are not known. The CDR3 nucleotides are TGTGCCGCGGGACAGGGAATAGATACGCAGTATTTT. Translation: CAAGQGIDTQYF.